The 5 T cell receptor beta chains below were found in one sample sequenced in a study of monozygotic twins with inflammatory bowel disease. TCRdb reprocessed the 5' RACE reads and keeps a single row for each CDR3 protein, giving no DNA. The sample's table shows hundreds of thousands of distinct CDR3 sequences. Input material: blood. These receptors were taken from a human donor with ulcerative colitis or Crohn's disease, or a healthy co-twin of an affected twin (not recorded which).

The chain recombines TRBV29-1 with TRBJ1-1; TCRdb's D call of TRBD1 is untestable without DNA. This CDR3 is 15 amino acids long. Germline V gene lookup returns CDR1 SQVTM and CDR2 ANQGSEA. This CDR3 is CSVAGMTGANTEAFF.

The chain couples TRBV10-3 to TRBJ2-3; TCRdb calls TRBD2, which cannot be checked without DNA. CDR1 and CDR2 from the germline V gene are ENHRY and SYGVKD. The CDR3 is made up of 16 amino acids. CDR3 residues: CAISESMAASEGTQYF.

The gene calls are TRBV29-1 and TRBJ1-1; the TRBD1 assignment by TCRdb is unverifiable without DNA. The germline V gene encodes CDR1 SQVTM and CDR2 ANQGSEA. This CDR3 comprises 12 residues. CDR3 protein: CSVTGGRTEAFF. Based on the CDR3 plus reference TRBV29-1 and TRBJ1-1, the full variable domain is SAVISQKPSRDICQRGTSLTIQCQVDSQVTMMFWYRQQPGQSLTLIATANQGSEATYESGFVIDKFPISRPNLTFSTLTVSNMSPEDSSIYLCSVTGGRTEAFFGQGTRLTVV.

The gene calls are TRBV10-2 and TRBJ1-1; checking the TCRdb D call of TRBD1 is not possible without DNA. The CDR3 runs 14 residues. Germline CDR1 is WSHSY and CDR2 is SAAADI. This chain's CDR3 is CASSVHQGLTEAFF.

J is TRBJ2-3 and V is TRBV7-9. This CDR3 contains 13 residues. CDR1 and CDR2 from the germline V gene are SEHNR and FQNEAQ (reference sequence). This chain's CDR3 is CASRGFSTDTQYF.